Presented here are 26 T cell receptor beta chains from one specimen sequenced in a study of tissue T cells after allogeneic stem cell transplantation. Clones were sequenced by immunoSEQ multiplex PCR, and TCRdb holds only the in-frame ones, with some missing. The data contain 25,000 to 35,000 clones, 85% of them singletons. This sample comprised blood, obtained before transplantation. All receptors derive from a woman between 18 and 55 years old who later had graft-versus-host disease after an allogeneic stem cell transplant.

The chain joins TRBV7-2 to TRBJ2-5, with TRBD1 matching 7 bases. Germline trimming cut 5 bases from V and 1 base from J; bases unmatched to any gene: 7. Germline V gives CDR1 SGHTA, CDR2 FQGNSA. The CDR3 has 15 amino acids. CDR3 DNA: TGTGCCAGCAGCCCTCGGACAGGTCTCCAAGAGACCCAGTACTTC. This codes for CASSPRTGLQETQYF.

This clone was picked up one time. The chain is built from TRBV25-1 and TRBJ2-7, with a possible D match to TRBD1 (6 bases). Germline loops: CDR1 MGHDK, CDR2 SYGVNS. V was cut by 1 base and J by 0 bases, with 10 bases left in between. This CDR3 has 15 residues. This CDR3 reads CASSESTGPSYEQYF. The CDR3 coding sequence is TGTGCCAGCAGTGAATCGACAGGACCCTCCTACGAGCAGTACTTC.

The CDR3 loop is CASSADRAGNTEAFF. CDR3 coding DNA: TGTGCCAGCAGCGCCGACAGGGCCGGGAACACTGAAGCTTTCTTT. The V gene is TRBV2, the J gene TRBJ1-1; 7 positions match TRBD1. Germline values: CDR1 SNHLY, CDR2 FYNNEI. The CDR3 contains 15 residues. Unmatched junction bases numbered 8, after V lost 6 bases and J lost 1 base.

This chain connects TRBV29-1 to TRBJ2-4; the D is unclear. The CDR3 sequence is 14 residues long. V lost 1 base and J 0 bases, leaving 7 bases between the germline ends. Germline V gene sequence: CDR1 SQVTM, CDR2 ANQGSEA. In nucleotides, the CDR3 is TGCAGCGTTGAAGGGCAGCTAGCCAAAAACATTCAGTACTTC. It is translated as CSVEGQLAKNIQYF.

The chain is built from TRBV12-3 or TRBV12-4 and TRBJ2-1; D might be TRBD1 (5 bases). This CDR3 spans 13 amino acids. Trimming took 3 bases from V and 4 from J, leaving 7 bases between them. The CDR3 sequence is CASSFGQYNEQFF. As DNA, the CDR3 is TGTGCCAGCAGTTTTGGACAATACAATGAGCAGTTCTTC.

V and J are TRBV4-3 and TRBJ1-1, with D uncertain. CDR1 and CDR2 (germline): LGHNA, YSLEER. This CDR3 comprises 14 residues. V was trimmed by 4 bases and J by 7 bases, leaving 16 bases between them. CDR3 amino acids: CASSPKGGVSEAFF. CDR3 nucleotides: TGCGCCAGCAGCCCTAAAGGCGGGGTGAGTGAAGCTTTCTTT.

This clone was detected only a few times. The CDR3 protein is CASSPGVRDSNQPQHF. In nucleotides, the CDR3 is TGTGCCAGCTCACCAGGGGTCAGGGATAGCAATCAGCCCCAGCATTTT. The chain employs TRBV18 and TRBJ1-5, with D possibly matching TRBD1 (5 bases). Looked up from germline, CDR1 is KGHSH and CDR2 is LQKENI. V was cut by 2 bases and J by 0 bases, with 11 bases left in between. This CDR3 is 16 amino acids long.

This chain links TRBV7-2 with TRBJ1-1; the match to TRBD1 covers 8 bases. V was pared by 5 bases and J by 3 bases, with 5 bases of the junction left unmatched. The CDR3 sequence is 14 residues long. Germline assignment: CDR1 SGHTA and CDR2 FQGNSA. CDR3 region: CASSPDRVDTEAFF. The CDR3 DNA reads TGTGCCAGCAGCCCGGACAGGGTGGACACTGAAGCTTTCTTT.

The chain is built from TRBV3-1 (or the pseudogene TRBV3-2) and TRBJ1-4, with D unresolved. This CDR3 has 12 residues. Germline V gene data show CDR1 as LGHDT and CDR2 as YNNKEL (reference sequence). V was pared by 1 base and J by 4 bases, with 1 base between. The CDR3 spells CASSQVNEKLFF. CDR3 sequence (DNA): TGTGCCAGCAGCCAAGTTAATGAAAAACTGTTTTTT.

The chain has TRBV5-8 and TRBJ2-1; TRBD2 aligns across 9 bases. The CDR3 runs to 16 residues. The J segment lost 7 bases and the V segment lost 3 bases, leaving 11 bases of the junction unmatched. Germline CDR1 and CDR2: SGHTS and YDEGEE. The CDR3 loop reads CASSSVASGTGNEQFF. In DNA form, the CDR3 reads TGTGCCAGCAGCTCCGTCGCTAGCGGGACGGGGAATGAGCAGTTCTTC.

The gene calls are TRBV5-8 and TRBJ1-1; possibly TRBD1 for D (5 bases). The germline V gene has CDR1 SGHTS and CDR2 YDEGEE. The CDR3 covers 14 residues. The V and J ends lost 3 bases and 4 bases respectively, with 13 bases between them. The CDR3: CASSSRGDTTEAFF. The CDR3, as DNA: TGTGCCAGCAGCTCCCGGGGGGATACCACTGAAGCTTTCTTT.

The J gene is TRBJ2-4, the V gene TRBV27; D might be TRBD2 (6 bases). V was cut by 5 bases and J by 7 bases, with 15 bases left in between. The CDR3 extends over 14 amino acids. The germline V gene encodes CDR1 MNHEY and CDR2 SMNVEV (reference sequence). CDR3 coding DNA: TGTGCCAGCAGTCCGGACTACCAACGGAACATTCAGTACTTC. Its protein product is CASSPDYQRNIQYF.

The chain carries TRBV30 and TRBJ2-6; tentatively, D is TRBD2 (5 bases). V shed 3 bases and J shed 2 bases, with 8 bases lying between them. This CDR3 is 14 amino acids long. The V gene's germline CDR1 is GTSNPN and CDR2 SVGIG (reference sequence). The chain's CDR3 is CAWSLGAGANVLTF. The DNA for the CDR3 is TGTGCCTGGAGCCTCGGGGCTGGGGCCAACGTCCTGACTTTC.

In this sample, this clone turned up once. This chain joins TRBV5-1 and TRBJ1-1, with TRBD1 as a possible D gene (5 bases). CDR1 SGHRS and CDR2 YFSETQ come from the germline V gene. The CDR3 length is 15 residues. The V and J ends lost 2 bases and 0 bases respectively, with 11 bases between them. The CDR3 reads CASSLDPGVNTEAFF. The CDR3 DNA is TGCGCCAGCAGCTTAGATCCGGGGGTGAACACTGAAGCTTTCTTT.

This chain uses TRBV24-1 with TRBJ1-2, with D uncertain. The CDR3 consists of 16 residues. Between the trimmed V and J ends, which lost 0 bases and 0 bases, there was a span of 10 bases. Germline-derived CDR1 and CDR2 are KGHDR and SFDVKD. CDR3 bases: TGTGCCACCAGTGATTTGGTCCTCGACACTAACTATGGCTACACCTTC. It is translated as CATSDLVLDTNYGYTF.

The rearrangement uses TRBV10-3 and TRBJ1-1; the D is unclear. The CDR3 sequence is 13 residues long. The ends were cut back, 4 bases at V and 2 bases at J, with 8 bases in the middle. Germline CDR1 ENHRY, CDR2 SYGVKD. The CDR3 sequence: CAISGSANTEAFF. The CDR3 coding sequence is TGTGCCATCAGTGGGTCGGCCAACACTGAAGCTTTCTTT.

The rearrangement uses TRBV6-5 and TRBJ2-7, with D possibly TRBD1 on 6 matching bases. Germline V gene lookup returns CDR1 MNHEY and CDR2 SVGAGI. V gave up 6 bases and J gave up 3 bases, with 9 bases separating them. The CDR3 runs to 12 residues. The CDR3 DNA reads TGTGCCAGCAGCCTAGGGGGCTACGAGCAGTACTTC. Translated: CASSLGGYEQYF.

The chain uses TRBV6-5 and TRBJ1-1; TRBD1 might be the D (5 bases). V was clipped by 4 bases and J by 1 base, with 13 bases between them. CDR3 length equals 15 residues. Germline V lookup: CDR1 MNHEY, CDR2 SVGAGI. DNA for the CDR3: TGTGCCAGCAGTTCTTTGGGGCAGTCGAACACTGAAGCTTTCTTT. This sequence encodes CASSSLGQSNTEAFF.

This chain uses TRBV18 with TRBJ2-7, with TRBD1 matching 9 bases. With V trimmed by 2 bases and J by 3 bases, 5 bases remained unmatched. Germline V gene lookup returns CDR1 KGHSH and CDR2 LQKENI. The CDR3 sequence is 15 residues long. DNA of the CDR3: TGTGCCAGCTCACCAAGGGACAGGGCGGTCTACGAGCAGTACTTC. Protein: CASSPRDRAVYEQYF.

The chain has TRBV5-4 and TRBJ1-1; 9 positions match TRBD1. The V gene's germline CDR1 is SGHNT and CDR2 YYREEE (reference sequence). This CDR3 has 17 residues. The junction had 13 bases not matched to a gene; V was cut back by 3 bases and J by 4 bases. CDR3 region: CASSSKRDRVEGTEAFF. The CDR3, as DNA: TGTGCCAGCAGCTCAAAGCGGGACAGGGTCGAGGGCACTGAAGCTTTCTTT.

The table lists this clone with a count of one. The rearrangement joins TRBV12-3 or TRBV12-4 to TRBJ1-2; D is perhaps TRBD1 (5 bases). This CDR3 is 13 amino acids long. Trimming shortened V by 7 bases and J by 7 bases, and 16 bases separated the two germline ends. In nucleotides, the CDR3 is TGTGCCAGCAAACCCCTCCCGGGGACTGGCTACACCTTC. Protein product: CASKPLPGTGYTF.

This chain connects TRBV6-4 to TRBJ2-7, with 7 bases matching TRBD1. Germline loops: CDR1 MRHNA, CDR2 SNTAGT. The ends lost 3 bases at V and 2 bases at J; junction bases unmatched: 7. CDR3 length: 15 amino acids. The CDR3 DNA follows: TGTGCCAGCAGTGAGGGGTACGGGACAGCCTACGAGCAGTACTTC. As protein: CASSEGYGTAYEQYF.

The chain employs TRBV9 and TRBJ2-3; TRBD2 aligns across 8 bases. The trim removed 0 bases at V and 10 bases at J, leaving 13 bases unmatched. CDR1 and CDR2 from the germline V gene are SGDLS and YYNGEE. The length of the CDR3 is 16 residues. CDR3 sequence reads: CASSVGSAGAGEAQYF. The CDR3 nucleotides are TGTGCCAGCAGCGTAGGGTCAGCGGGGGCTGGAGAGGCGCAGTATTTT.

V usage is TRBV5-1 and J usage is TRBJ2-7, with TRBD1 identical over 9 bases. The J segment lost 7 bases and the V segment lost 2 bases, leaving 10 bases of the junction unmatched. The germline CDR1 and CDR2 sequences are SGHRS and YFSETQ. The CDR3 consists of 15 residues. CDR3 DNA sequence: TGCGCCAGCAGCTTCGGGGGACAGGGAACGTGGGAGCAGTACTTC. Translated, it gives CASSFGGQGTWEQYF.

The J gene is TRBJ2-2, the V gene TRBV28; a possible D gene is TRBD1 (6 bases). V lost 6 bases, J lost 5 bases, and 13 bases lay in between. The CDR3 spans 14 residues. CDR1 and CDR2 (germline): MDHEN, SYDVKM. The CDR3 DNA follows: TGTGCCAGCAGCAAACAGGGTCGGACCGGGGAGCTGTTTTTT. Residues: CASSKQGRTGELFF.

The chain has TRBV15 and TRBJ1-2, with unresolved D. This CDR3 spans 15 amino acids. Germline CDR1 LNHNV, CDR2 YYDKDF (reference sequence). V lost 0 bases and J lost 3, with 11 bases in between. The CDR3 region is CATSRETGRDYGYTF. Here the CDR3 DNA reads TGTGCCACCAGCAGAGAAACGGGGAGGGACTATGGCTACACCTTC.